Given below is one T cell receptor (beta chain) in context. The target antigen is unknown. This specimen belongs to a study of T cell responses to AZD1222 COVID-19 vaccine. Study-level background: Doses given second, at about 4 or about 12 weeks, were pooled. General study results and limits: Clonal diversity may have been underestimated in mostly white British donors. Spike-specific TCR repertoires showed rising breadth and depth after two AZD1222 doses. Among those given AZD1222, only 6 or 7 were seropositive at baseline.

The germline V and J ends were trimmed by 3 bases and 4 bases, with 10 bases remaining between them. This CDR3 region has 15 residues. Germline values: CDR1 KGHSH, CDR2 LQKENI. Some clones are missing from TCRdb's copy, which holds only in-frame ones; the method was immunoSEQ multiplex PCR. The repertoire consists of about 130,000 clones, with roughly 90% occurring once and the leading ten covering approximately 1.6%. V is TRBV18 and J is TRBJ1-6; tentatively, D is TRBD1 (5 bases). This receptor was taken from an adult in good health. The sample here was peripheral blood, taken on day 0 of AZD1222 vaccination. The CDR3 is CASSPQGQYNSPLHF. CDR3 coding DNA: TGTGCCAGCTCACCCCAGGGCCAGTATAATTCACCCCTCCACTTT.